The rows below give T cell receptor beta chains drawn from one sample of a study of T cell responses to AZD1222 COVID-19 vaccine. Sequencing used immunoSEQ multiplex PCR; TCRdb keeps in-frame clones, though not all of them. The sample lists 75,000 to 100,000 clones; 90% to 95% were seen once. The sequences come from peripheral blood, collected on day 0 of AZD1222 vaccination. The receptors were sampled from an adult in good health. Both conserved end residues are part of each CDR3. The D gene is left open where the match is weak. Part of the rows lack a size; the others show once, few, many or a class for expanded clones.

cdr3_aa	cdr3_nt	clone_size	d_call	j_call	v_call
CASSPTGVSYEQYF	TGTGCCAGCTCACCGACAGGAGTCTCCTACGAGCAGTACTTC	.	.	TRBJ2-7	TRBV18
CASSQGQGGYTF	TGTGCCAGCAGCCAGGGGCAAGGAGGCTACACCTTC	.	.	TRBJ1-2	TRBV5-4
CASSLIGEQFF	TGTGCCAGCAGCCTCATCGGTGAGCAGTTCTTC	.	.	TRBJ2-1	TRBV3-1/TRBV3-2
CASSKGPGTGTTYEQYF	TGTGCCAGCAGCAAAGGGCCAGGGACAGGAACCACCTACGAGCAGTACTTC	few	.	TRBJ2-7	TRBV21-1
CASSEVPGLTTDTQYF	TGCGCCAGCAGTGAGGTACCGGGACTGACCACAGATACGCAGTATTTT	once	.	TRBJ2-3	TRBV10-1
CASSVTSAWETQYF	TGTGCCAGCAGCGTTACTAGCGCTTGGGAGACCCAGTACTTC	.	TRBD2	TRBJ2-5	TRBV9
CASSQSTGGAGELFF	TGCGCCAGCAGCCAATCTACAGGGGGAGCCGGGGAGCTGTTTTTT	.	TRBD1	TRBJ2-2	TRBV4-3
CASSPGPRRGYTF	TGTGCCAGTAGTCCCGGGCCCCGGCGGGGCTACACCTTC	once	.	TRBJ1-2	TRBV19
CASSGGTSLGEQYF	TGTGCCAGCAGCGGAGGGACTAGTCTGGGTGAGCAGTACTTC	once	TRBD2	TRBJ2-7	TRBV9
CASLISGGSFGNTIYF	TGTGCCAGCCTAATCTCCGGGGGGAGCTTTGGAAACACCATATATTTT	.	.	TRBJ1-3	TRBV28
CASSEWGATRNTEAFF	TGTGCCAGCAGCGAGTGGGGGGCGACAAGGAACACTGAAGCTTTCTTT	once	.	TRBJ1-1	TRBV7-3
CASSTAGHNQPQHF	TGTGCCAGTAGTACCGCGGGACACAATCAGCCCCAGCATTTT	.	.	TRBJ1-5	TRBV19
CASSEMAGYGYTF	TGTGCCAGCAGTGAAATGGCAGGGTATGGCTACACCTTC	once	.	TRBJ1-2	TRBV6-1
CASRSGTGSWEAFF	TGTGCCAGCAGATCAGGGACAGGGAGTTGGGAAGCTTTCTTT	.	TRBD1	TRBJ1-1	TRBV19
CASSQPDSYHSGANVLTF	TGCGCCAGCAGCCAACCGGACAGTTACCACTCTGGGGCCAACGTCCTGACTTTC	.	.	TRBJ2-6	TRBV4-1